Each of the 22 T cell receptor beta chains below was sequenced from the same sample in a study of PD-L1 blockade in urothelial cancer. The time point is: peripheral blood 6 weeks after treatment start. TCRdb keeps only in-frame clones here, not all; method: immunoSEQ multiplex PCR. The sample yields some 75,000 clones, roughly 90% seen once. Sequenced material: PBMCs, taken around atezolizumab (anti-PD-L1) treatment. Every receptor here comes from a woman older than 75 with urothelial cancer.

The rearrangement joins TRBV6-1 to TRBJ1-1, with 8 bases matching TRBD1. J gave up 4 bases and V 2 bases, and 9 bases lay outside the gene matches. Looked up from germline, CDR1 is MNHNS and CDR2 is SASEGT. This CDR3 has 16 residues. In nucleotides, the CDR3 is TGTGCCAGCAGTGAAAAAGGGGACAGGATGGTCACTGAAGCTTTCTTT. Its translation: CASSEKGDRMVTEAFF.

The CDR3 region has the DNA TGCAGCGTGGCACAGGGGGTAGGTGAGCAGTTCTTC. Residues: CSVAQGVGEQFF. V gene TRBV29-1 combines with J gene TRBJ2-1; 8 nucleotides align to TRBD1. V was pared by 6 bases and J by 9 bases, with 7 bases of the junction left unmatched. CDR1 is SQVTM, CDR2 ANQGSEA, per germline. The CDR3 is 12 residues long.

This clone has only one observation. The chain is built from TRBV5-1 and TRBJ1-3, with D uncertain. The CDR3 extends over 14 amino acids. Germline lookup yields CDR1 SGHRS and CDR2 YFSETQ. With 4 bases removed from V and 7 bases from J, the gap between germline ends came to 15 bases. Here the CDR3 reads CASSPDGAWNTIYF. Written as DNA, the CDR3 is TGCGCCAGCAGCCCAGATGGAGCTTGGAACACCATATATTTT.

This chain joins TRBV5-5 and TRBJ1-5; maybe TRBD1 (6 bases). The CDR3 is 16 amino acids. Germline loops: CDR1 SGHKS, CDR2 YYEKEE (reference sequence). V lost 4 bases, J lost 6 bases, and 20 bases lay in between. The CDR3 region has the DNA TGTGCCAGCAGCGAACTACAGGGCCAGGGGTTTCAGCCCCAGCATTTT. Its translation is CASSELQGQGFQPQHF.

The V call is TRBV28, the J call TRBJ2-1, with TRBD2 matching 8 bases. After removal of 5 bases from V and 7 bases from J, the junction contained 10 bases not matched to a gene. From germline, CDR1 is MDHEN and CDR2 SYDVKM. The CDR3 runs to 15 residues. CDR3 sequence reads: CASSEKREIRNEQFF. The CDR3 DNA reads TGTGCCAGCAGTGAAAAGCGGGAGATTAGGAATGAGCAGTTCTTC. Together with reference TRBV28 and TRBJ2-1, the CDR3 gives the full variable domain: DVKVTQSSRYLVKRTGEKVFLECVQDMDHENMFWYRQDPGLGLRLIYFSYDVKMKEKGDIPEGYSVSREKKERFSLILESASTNQTSMYLCASSEKREIRNEQFFGPGTRLTVL.

The chain employs TRBV18 and TRBJ2-1; 9 nucleotides match TRBD1. Trimming removed 5 bases from V and 2 bases from J; junction bases left unmatched: 7. The germline V gene encodes CDR1 KGHSH and CDR2 LQKENI. The CDR3 length is 16 residues. CDR3 sequence reads: CASSVAGQGPYNEQFF. The CDR3 DNA sequence: TGTGCCAGCTCAGTGGCGGGACAGGGACCCTACAATGAGCAGTTCTTC.

In regard to this clone: A junction end diverges from the germline sequence, so it may reflect a read error. The chain couples TRBV6-5 to TRBJ2-7; perhaps TRBD1 as D (6 bases). This CDR3 is 14 amino acids long. The germline V gene has CDR1 MNHEY and CDR2 SVGAGI. CDR3 sequence (DNA): TGTGCCAGCAGCTACTTTGGCAGGGGATACGAGCAGTACTTC. Translating it yields CASSYFGRGYEQYF.

The V and J genes are TRBV6-1 and TRBJ1-5; no firm D call. The length of the CDR3 is 12 residues. Germline-derived CDR1 and CDR2 are MNHNS and SASEGT. Trimming cost V 0 bases and J 10 bases, with 7 bases left between them. The CDR3 reads CASSEAAPPQHF. The CDR3 DNA reads TGTGCCAGCAGTGAAGCGGCCCCCCCCCAGCATTTT.

The chain links TRBV11-2 to TRBJ2-1; D may be TRBD2 (5 bases). Germline CDR1 reads SGHAT; CDR2 reads FQNNGV. V was trimmed by 8 bases and J by 9 bases, leaving 17 bases between them. The CDR3 is 13 residues long. In DNA, the CDR3 is TGTGCCAGCGACCGGGAACTCCTTGGTGAGCAGTTCTTC. Protein sequence: CASDRELLGEQFF.

The gene calls are TRBV7-6 and TRBJ1-1, with D possibly TRBD1 on 6 matching bases. This CDR3 spans 15 amino acids. Germline CDR1 reads SGHVS; CDR2 reads FNYEAQ. The V end was cut by 0 bases, the J end by 5 bases, with 13 bases between. The CDR3 DNA follows: TGTGCCAGCAGCTTAGCAGGGGGTGAATGGACTGAAGCTTTCTTT. Encoded protein: CASSLAGGEWTEAFF.

The chain combines TRBV15 with TRBJ1-5; no reliable D call. Germline values: CDR1 LNHNV, CDR2 YYDKDF (reference sequence). V was pared by 5 bases and J by 2 bases, with 13 bases between. This CDR3 is 15 amino acids long. CDR3 loop: CATSPGRARNQPQHF. The CDR3 nucleotides are TGTGCCACCAGCCCGGGAAGGGCCCGCAATCAGCCCCAGCATTTT.

The chain employs TRBV7-2 and TRBJ2-6; 7 bases match TRBD1. CDR1 and CDR2 (germline): SGHTA, FQGNSA. The CDR3 loop spans 16 amino acids. The ends lost 5 bases at V and 0 bases at J; junction bases unmatched: 4. The CDR3 DNA follows: TGTGCCAGCAGCCTCGGACAGGCCTCTGGGGCCAACGTCCTGACTTTC. Translated, it gives CASSLGQASGANVLTF. Complete variable domain (other parts from reference TRBV7-2 and TRBJ2-6): GAGVSQSPSNKVTEKGKDVELRCDPISGHTALYWYRQSLGQGLEFLIYFQGNSAPDKSGLPSDRFSAERTGGSVSTLTIQRTQQEDSAVYLCASSLGQASGANVLTFGAGSRLTVL.

The rearrangement uses TRBV7-3 and TRBJ2-1, with D possibly matching TRBD1 (6 bases). CDR3 length: 18 residues. Germline V gives CDR1 SGHTA, CDR2 FQGTGA. V lost 5 bases and J 8 bases, leaving 28 bases between the germline ends. The CDR3 loop is CASSVETRGQRVRDEQFF. The CDR3, as DNA: TGTGCCAGCAGCGTAGAAACCCGAGGACAGAGGGTGAGGGATGAGCAGTTCTTC.

V usage is TRBV28 and J usage is TRBJ2-7, with D uncertain. The CDR3 totals 14 residues. CDR1 MDHEN and CDR2 SYDVKM come from the germline V gene. V was clipped by 4 bases and J by 8 bases, with 18 bases between them. The CDR3 region is CASSSPDAGEQQYF. The CDR3 region has the DNA TGTGCCAGCAGTTCCCCCGATGCTGGAGAGCAGCAGTACTTC.

This sequence joins TRBV18 and TRBJ2-2, with 10 bases that match TRBD2. The CDR3 covers 15 residues. Germline V lookup: CDR1 KGHSH, CDR2 LQKENI. Trimming at V came to 6 bases and at J to 7 bases, leaving 8 bases not matched to a gene. This CDR3 is CASSAAGGSIGELFF. CDR3 in DNA: TGTGCCAGCTCCGCAGCGGGAGGGAGTATCGGGGAGCTGTTTTTT.

This clone was seen a single time. The CDR3 is CASSPVPGSSSYNEQFF. The CDR3, as DNA: TGTGCCAGCAGCCCCGTTCCGGGATCCAGCTCCTACAATGAGCAGTTCTTC. The chain links TRBV11-2 to TRBJ2-1; D might be TRBD2 (5 bases). V was trimmed by 5 bases and J by 0 bases, leaving 17 bases between them. The germline V gene encodes CDR1 SGHAT and CDR2 FQNNGV. CDR3 length equals 17 residues.

This chain's CDR3 is CASSQDRTSPGEQYF. CDR3 coding DNA: TGTGCCAGCAGCCAGGACAGGACTAGCCCCGGCGAGCAGTACTTC. The chain joins TRBV4-2 to TRBJ2-7, with a possible D match to TRBD2 (8 bases). Trimming pared 3 bases from V and 6 bases from J, leaving 18 bases between. In germline, CDR1 is LGHNA, CDR2 YNFKEQ. This CDR3 spans 15 amino acids.

This clone was observed once. This chain links TRBV6-1 with TRBJ1-2; tentatively, D is TRBD1 (6 bases). Trimming left V 7 bases short and J 7 bases short, with 13 bases between. The CDR3 runs 12 residues. Germline assignment: CDR1 MNHNS and CDR2 SASEGT. The CDR3 region has the DNA TGTGCCAGCACCGTTGGGGGGGCTGGCTACACCTTC. It is translated as CASTVGGAGYTF.

The chain employs TRBV7-6 and TRBJ2-2, with 8 bases identical to TRBD2. The CDR3 contains 16 residues. Germline CDR1 SGHVS, CDR2 FNYEAQ. Losses at the gene ends were 1 base for V and 6 bases for J; bases not matched to a gene: 7. CDR3 amino acids: CASSLGVAGTSGELFF. CDR3 DNA: TGTGCCAGCAGCTTAGGGGTAGCGGGAACATCCGGGGAGCTGTTTTTT.

J is TRBJ2-1 and V is TRBV27; TRBD2 is a possible D gene (5 bases). The CDR3 length is 12 residues. The germline gives CDR1 MNHEY, CDR2 SMNVEV (reference sequence). V was cut by 6 bases and J by 7 bases, with 10 bases left in between. The CDR3 coding sequence is TGTGCCAGCAGAAAGGGCGGGAATGAGCAGTTCTTC. It is translated as CASRKGGNEQFF.

V is TRBV2 and J is TRBJ2-7; D is possibly TRBD2 (6 bases). With 1 base removed from V and 3 bases from J, the gap between germline ends came to 16 bases. The CDR3 has 16 amino acids. The germline V gene encodes CDR1 SNHLY and CDR2 FYNNEI. CDR3 amino acids: CASSEGGRRLNYEQYF. CDR3 nucleotides: TGTGCCAGCAGTGAAGGGGGGAGGCGCCTAAACTACGAGCAGTACTTC.

This rearrangement joins TRBV29-1 to TRBJ1-2, with 7 bases that match TRBD1. This CDR3 is built from 12 residues. V was pared by 4 bases and J by 6 bases, with 5 bases of the junction left unmatched. Germline V gene data show CDR1 as SQVTM and CDR2 as ANQGSEA. CDR3 nucleotides: TGCAGCGTTGTAGGGGGCCGAGATGGCTACACCTTC. It specifies CSVVGGRDGYTF. The variable domain in full, with the rest retrieved from reference TRBV29-1 and TRBJ1-2, is SAVISQKPSRDICQRGTSLTIQCQVDSQVTMMFWYRQQPGQSLTLIATANQGSEATYESGFVIDKFPISRPNLTFSTLTVSNMSPEDSSIYLCSVVGGRDGYTFGSGTRLTVV.